The subject of this entry is one TCR beta chain. The antigen remains undetermined. The junction departs from germline at one end; a sequencing error may be responsible. These data come from a study of cytomegalovirus exposure and HLA in healthy donors. Notes on the study in general: Highest at DRB1 and lowest at HLA-C, TCR association rates differed among HLA loci in a later analysis. For TCR beta chains, V- and J-gene trimming was later linked to a missense DCLRE1C variant.

The PCR was carried out with 60 Vbeta primers and 13 Jbeta primers. TCRdb keeps only in-frame clones here, not all; method: immunoSEQ multiplex PCR. The table records 210,000 or so clones, approximately 90% of them present only once. Germline values: CDR1 WNHNN, CDR2 SYGVQD (reference sequence). The CDR3 has 15 amino acids. The TCR comes from a woman in her late teens or twenties in good health and CMV-seronegative. Sequences were obtained from PBMCs. V is TRBV10-1 and J is TRBJ2-1, with 10 bases identical to TRBD2. CDR3 bases: TGCGCCGGCAGTGTTTCCAGCGGGGGGGCCTATGAGCAGTTCTTC. Amino acid sequence: CAGSVSSGGAYEQFF.